This TCR beta chain is from a study of tumor-infiltrating lymphocytes in primary liver carcinoma. V lost 5 bases, J lost 0 bases, and 5 bases lay in between. This CDR3 is built from 13 residues. The researchers produced TCR beta cDNA from about 510 ng total RNA with a constant-region primer. ARM-PCR, slightly modified, supplied the TCR beta libraries through three nested multiplex PCR rounds. Primers for the first two PCR rounds were TRBV1-TRBV30 forward primers and a C-beta reverse primer (about 9 cycles per round). TCRdb re-analysed the multiplex PCR reads in MiXCR, keeping a single row per CDR3 protein. The sample lists 320,000 or so distinct CDR3 sequences, 50% to 70% seen once, with roughly 8.9% in the top ten. Many counts were recorded for this clonotype. Alongside blood RNA obtained from unsorted whole blood, germline DNA was also extracted.

The material sequenced was peripheral blood. The source of this sequence is a man between 35 and 55 years old with primary liver carcinoma and hepatitis B virus infection. The chain carries TRBV12-3 or TRBV12-4 and TRBJ1-5; D remains unclear. CDR3 sequence: CASSPNSNQPQHF. The CDR3 DNA reads TGTGCCAGCAGTCCCAATAGCAATCAGCCCCAGCATTTT.